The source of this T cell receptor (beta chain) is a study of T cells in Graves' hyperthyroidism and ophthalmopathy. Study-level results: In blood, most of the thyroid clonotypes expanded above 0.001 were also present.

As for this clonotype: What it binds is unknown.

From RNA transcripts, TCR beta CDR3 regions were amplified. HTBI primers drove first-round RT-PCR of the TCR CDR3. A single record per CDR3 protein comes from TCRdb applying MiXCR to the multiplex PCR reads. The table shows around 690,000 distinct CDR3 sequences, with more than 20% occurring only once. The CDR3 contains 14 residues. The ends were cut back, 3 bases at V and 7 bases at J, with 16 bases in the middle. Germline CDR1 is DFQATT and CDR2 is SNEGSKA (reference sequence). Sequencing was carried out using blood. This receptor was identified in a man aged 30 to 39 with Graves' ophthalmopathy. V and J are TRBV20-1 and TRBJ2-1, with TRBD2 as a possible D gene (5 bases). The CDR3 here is CSASGGREHNEQFF. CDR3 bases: TGCAGTGCTAGCGGTGGACGGGAACATAATGAGCAGTTCTTC.